This T cell receptor (beta chain) was identified during a study of T cell responses to AZD1222 COVID-19 vaccine. General study points: Repertoire sampling happened only post peak T cell response. In the spike-specific TCR repertoire, nearly half reportedly target unmutated variant regions.

The assay was immunoSEQ multiplex PCR, and TCRdb's table has in-frame clones only and misses some. The sample has around 150,000 clones, around nine tenths seen once. Germline CDR1 reads MGHDK; CDR2 reads SYGVNS. This CDR3 has 15 amino acids. V was pared by 3 bases and J by 8 bases, with 16 bases between. A note on this clone: Its matching antigen is unknown.

The chain is built from TRBV25-1 and TRBJ1-4, with D tentatively TRBD1 (6 bases). This sample comprised peripheral blood, obtained on day 0 of AZD1222 vaccination. The clonotype comes from an adult in good health. The CDR3 protein is CASSDIRGAKEKLFF. In DNA, the CDR3 is TGTGCCAGCAGTGATATTCGGGGGGCGAAAGAAAAACTGTTTTTT.